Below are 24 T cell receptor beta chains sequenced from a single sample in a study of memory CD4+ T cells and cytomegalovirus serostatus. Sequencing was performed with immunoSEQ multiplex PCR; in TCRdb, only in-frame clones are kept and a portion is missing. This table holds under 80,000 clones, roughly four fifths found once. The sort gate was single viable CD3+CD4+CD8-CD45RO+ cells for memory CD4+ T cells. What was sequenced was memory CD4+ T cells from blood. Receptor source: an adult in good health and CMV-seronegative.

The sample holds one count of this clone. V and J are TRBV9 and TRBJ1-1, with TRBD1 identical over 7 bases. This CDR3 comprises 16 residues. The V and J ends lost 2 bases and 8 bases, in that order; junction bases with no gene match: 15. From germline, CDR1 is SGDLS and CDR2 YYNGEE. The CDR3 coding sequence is TGTGCCAGCAGCGTGGAGGACAGGTCCTATGATGTGGAAGCTTTCTTT. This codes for CASSVEDRSYDVEAFF.

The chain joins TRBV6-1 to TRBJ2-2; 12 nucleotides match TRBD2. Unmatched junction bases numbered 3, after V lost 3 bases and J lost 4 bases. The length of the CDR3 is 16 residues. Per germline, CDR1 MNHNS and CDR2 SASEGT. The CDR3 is CASSEQLAGGTGELFF. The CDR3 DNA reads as TGTGCCAGCAGTGAGCAACTAGCGGGAGGCACCGGGGAGCTGTTTTTT.

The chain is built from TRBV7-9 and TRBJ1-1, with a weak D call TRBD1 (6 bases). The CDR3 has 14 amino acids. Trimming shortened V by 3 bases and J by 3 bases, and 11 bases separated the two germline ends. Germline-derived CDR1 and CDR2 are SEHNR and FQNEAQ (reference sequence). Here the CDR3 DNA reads TGTGCCAGCAGCTTGTTGAGGGGGTACACTGAAGCTTTCTTT. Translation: CASSLLRGYTEAFF.

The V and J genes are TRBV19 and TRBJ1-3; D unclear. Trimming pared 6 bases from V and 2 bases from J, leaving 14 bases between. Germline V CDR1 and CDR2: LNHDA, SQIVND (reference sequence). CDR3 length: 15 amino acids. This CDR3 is CASRPRRAAGNTIYF. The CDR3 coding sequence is TGTGCCAGTAGGCCAAGACGAGCCGCTGGAAACACCATATATTTT.

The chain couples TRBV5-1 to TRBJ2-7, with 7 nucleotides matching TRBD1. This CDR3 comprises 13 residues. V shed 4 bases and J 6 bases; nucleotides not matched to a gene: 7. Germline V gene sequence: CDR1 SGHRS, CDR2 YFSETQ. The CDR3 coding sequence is TGCGCCAGCAGCGTGGGACAGCCGGGCGAGCAGTACTTC. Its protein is CASSVGQPGEQYF.

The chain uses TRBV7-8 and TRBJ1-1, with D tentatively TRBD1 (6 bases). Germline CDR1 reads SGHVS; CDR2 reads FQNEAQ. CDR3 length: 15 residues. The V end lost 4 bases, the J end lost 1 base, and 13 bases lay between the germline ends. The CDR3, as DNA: TGTGCCAGCAGCTCCGAGGGACACCAGAACACTGAAGCTTTCTTT. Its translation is CASSSEGHQNTEAFF.

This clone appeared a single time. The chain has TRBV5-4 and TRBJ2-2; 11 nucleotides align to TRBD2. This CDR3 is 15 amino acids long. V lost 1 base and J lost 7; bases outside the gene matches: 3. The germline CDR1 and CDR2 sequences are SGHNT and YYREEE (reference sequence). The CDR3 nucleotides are TGTGCCAGCAGCTTGCGTAGCGGGAGGGTCGGGGAGCTGTTTTTT. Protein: CASSLRSGRVGELFF. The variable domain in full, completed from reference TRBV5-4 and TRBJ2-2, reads ETGVTQSPTHLIKTRGQQVTLRCSSQSGHNTVSWYQQALGQGPQFIFQYYREEENGRGNFPPRFSGLQFPNYSSELNVNALELDDSALYLCASSLRSGRVGELFFGEGSRLTVL.

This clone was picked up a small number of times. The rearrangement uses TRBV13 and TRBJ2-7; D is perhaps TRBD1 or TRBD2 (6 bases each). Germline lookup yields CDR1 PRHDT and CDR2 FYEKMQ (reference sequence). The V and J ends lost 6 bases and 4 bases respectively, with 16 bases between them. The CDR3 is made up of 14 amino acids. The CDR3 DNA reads TGTGCCAGCAGGAAAGGTGGGGGGCGTTACGAGCAGTACTTC. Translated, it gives CASRKGGGRYEQYF.

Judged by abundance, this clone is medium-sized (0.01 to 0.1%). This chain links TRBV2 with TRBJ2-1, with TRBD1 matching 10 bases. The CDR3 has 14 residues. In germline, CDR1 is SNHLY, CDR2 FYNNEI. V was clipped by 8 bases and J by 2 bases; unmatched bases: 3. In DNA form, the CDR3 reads TGTGCCAGCGAGACAGGGGGCCCCTACAATGAGCAGTTCTTC. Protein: CASETGGPYNEQFF.

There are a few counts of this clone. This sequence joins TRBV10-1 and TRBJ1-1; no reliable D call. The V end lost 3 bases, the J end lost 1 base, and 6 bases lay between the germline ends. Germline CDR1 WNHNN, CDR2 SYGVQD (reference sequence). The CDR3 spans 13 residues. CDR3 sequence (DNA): TGCGCCAGCAGTGATGGACCGAACACTGAAGCTTTCTTT. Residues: CASSDGPNTEAFF.

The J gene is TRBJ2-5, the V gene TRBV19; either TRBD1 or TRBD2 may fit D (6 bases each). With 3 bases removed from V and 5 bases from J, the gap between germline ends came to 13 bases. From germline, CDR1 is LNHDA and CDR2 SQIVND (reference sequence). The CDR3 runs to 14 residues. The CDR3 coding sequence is TGTGCCAGTAGTATCGTGGGGGGCGGCGAGACCCAGTACTTC. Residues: CASSIVGGGETQYF.

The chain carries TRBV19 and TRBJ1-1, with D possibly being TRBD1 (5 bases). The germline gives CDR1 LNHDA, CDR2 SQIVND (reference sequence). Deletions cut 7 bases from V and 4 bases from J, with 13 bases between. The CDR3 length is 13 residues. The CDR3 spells CASKRPGGTEAFF. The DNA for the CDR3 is TGTGCCAGTAAGCGGCCGGGGGGCACTGAAGCTTTCTTT. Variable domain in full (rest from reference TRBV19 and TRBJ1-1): DGGITQSPKYLFRKEGQNVTLSCEQNLNHDAMYWYRQDPGQGLRLIYYSQIVNDFQKGDIAEGYSVSREKKESFPLTVTSAQKNPTAFYLCASKRPGGTEAFFGQGTRLTVV.

CDR3 protein: CASSYRTTLYEQYF. In DNA, the CDR3 is TGCGCCAGCAGCTATAGAACGACCCTCTACGAGCAGTACTTC. This chain uses TRBV4-1 with TRBJ2-5; D gene uncertain. With the DNA end fitting TRBJ2-7 better, the J assignment may be wrong. Per the germline V gene, CDR1 is MGHRA and CDR2 is YSYEKL. CDR3 length: 14 residues.

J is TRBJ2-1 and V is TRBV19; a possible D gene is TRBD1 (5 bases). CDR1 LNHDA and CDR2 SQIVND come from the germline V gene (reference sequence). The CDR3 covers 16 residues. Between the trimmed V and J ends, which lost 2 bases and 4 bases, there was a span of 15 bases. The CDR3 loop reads CASSISQGSRYNEQFF. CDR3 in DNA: TGTGCCAGTAGTATAAGTCAGGGATCGAGGTACAATGAGCAGTTCTTC.

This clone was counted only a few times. Written as DNA, the CDR3 is TGTGCCAGCAGCCCCGCACCCCAGGGTGGTGAAAAACTGTTTTTT. Translated, it gives CASSPAPQGGEKLFF. V and J are TRBV9 and TRBJ1-4; tentatively, D is TRBD1 (5 bases). CDR3 length: 15 amino acids. Trimming removed 4 bases from V and 7 bases from J, with 17 bases in between. The V gene's germline CDR1 is SGDLS and CDR2 YYNGEE.

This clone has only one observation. The CDR3 DNA is TGTGCCAGCAGCTCCAGGACAGGGGGCAATGAGCAGTTCTTC. This translates into CASSSRTGGNEQFF. This sequence joins TRBV11-2 and TRBJ2-1, with 10 bases fitting TRBD1. The CDR3 spans 14 residues. The V and J ends lost 4 bases and 6 bases, in that order; junction bases with no gene match: 3. In germline, CDR1 is SGHAT, CDR2 FQNNGV.

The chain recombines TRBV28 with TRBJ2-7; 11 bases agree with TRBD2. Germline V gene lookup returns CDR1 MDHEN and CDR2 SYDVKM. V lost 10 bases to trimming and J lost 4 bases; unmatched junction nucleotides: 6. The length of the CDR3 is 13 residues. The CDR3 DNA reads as TGTGCCACCTTAGCGGGAGGGCCTTACGAGCAGTACTTC. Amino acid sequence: CATLAGGPYEQYF. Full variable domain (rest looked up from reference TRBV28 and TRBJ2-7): DVKVTQSSRYLVKRTGEKVFLECVQDMDHENMFWYRQDPGLGLRLIYFSYDVKMKEKGDIPEGYSVSREKKERFSLILESASTNQTSMYLCATLAGGPYEQYFGPGTRLTVT.

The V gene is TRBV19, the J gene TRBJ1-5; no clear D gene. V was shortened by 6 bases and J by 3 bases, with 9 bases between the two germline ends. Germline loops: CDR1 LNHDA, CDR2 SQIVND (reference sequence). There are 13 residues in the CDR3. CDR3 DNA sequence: TGTGCCAGTAGCGGGCAATTCAATCAGCCCCAGCATTTT. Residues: CASSGQFNQPQHF.

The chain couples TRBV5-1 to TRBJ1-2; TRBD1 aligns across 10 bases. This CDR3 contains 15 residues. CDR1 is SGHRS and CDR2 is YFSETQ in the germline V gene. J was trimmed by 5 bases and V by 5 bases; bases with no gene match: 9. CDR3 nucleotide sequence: TGCGCCAGCAGTCAAAGACAGGGGGCAGGGTATGGCTACACCTTC. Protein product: CASSQRQGAGYGYTF.

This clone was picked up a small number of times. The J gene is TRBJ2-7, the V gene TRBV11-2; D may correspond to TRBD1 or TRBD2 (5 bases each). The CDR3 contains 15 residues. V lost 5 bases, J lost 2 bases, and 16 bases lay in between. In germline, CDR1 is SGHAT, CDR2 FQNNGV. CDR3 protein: CASSPTLGTAYEQYF. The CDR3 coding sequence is TGTGCCAGCAGCCCGACGCTCGGGACGGCCTACGAGCAGTACTTC.

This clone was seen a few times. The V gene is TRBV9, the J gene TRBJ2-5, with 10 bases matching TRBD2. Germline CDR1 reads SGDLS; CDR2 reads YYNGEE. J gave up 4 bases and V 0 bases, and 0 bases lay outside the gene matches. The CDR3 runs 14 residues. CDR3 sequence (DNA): TGTGCCAGCAGCGTAGCTAGCGGGGGAGAGACCCAGTACTTC. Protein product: CASSVASGGETQYF.

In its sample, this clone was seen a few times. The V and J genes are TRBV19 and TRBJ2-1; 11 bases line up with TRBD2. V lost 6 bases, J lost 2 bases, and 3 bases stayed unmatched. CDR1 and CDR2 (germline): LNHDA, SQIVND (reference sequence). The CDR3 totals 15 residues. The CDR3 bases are TGTGCCAGTAGACTAGCGGGAGCAACCTACAATGAGCAGTTCTTC. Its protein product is CASRLAGATYNEQFF.

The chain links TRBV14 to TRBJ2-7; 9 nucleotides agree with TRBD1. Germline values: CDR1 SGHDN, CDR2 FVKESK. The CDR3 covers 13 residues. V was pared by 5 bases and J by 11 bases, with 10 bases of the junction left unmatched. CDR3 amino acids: CASSFGTGFLKYF. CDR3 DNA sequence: TGTGCCAGCAGCTTCGGGACAGGGTTTTTGAAGTACTTC.

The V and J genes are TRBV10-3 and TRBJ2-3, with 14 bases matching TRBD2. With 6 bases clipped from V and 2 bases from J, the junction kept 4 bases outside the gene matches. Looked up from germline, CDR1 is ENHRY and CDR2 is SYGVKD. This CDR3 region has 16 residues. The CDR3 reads CAISAGLAGATDTQYF. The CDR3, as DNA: TGTGCCATCAGCGCGGGACTAGCGGGAGCCACAGATACGCAGTATTTT.